This T cell receptor (beta chain) was identified during a study of blood T cell repertoires in COVID-19. Study summary: T cells, B-cell-depleted T cells, or PBMCs provided the cDNA or gDNA that served as material.

Data came from immunoSEQ multiplex PCR; TCRdb stores just in-frame clones and leaves some out. The table includes a few hundred thousand clones, 84% detected once. Germline V gene sequence: CDR1 LNHDA, CDR2 SQIVND (reference sequence). The germline V and J ends were trimmed by 10 bases and 7 bases, with 17 bases remaining between them. CDR3 length: 13 amino acids. This clone appeared a single time. Participants were aged about 18 to 100 years, lived in some 23 US areas, and enrolled virtually. Sequencing was performed on PBMCs or T cells enriched from blood (not recorded which). V is TRBV19 and J is TRBJ1-5; D remains unclear. This clonotype was obtained from a middle-aged woman who had recovered from COVID-19. CDR3 loop: CATTGTARQPQHF. As DNA, the CDR3 is TGTGCCACCACCGGCACAGCAAGGCAGCCCCAGCATTTT.